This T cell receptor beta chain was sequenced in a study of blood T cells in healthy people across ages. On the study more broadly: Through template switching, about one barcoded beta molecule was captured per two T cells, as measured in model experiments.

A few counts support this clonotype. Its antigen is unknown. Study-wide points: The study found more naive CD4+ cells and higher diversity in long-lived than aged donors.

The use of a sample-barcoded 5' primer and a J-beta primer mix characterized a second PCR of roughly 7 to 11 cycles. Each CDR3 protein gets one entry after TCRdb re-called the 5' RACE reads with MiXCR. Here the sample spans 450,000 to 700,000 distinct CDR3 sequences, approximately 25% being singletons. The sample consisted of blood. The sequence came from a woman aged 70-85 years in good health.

The CDR3 DNA reads TGCAGTGCCCCGACACCACAGGGGTATCATGGCTACACCTTC. Its protein is CSAPTPQGYHGYTF. This sequence joins TRBV20-1 and TRBJ1-2; TRBD1 matches at 7 bases. The CDR3 is 14 amino acids. V lost 6 bases, J lost 6 bases, and 13 bases stayed unmatched. Looked up from germline, CDR1 is DFQATT and CDR2 is SNEGSKA (reference sequence).